These 19 T cell receptor beta chains came from one sample sequenced in a study of T cells in Graves' hyperthyroidism and ophthalmopathy (dated by TCRdb to about 2019). The library was prepared using multiplex PCR. The instrument was an Illumina HiSeq 2000. The TCR beta CDR3 regions were amplified from the RNA transcripts. A first-round RT-PCR of the TCR CDR3 used the HTBI primer set with the Qiagen OneStep RT-PCR kit. TCRdb's own reprocessing of the public reads used fastp at Q25 and MiXCR and kept productive beta chains. Each record represents a unique CDR3 protein, reported with the most common genes and DNA among its rows. A total of about 380,000 distinct CDR3 sequences appear in this sample, roughly 14% of them only once. The ten biggest clones cover less than 25% of the sample. The material sequenced was blood. The receptors originated from a man aged 30-40 years with Graves' hyperthyroidism that later progressed to Graves' ophthalmopathy.

Many counts were recorded for this clonotype. The gene calls are TRBV5-5 and TRBJ2-1, with TRBD1 matching 7 bases. J was trimmed by 0 bases and V by 4 bases; bases with no gene match: 4. The CDR3 loop spans 15 amino acids. The V gene's germline CDR1 is SGHKS and CDR2 YYEKEE (reference sequence). The CDR3: CASSTRDSSYNEQFF. Written as DNA, the CDR3 is TGTGCCAGCAGCACCCGGGACAGCTCCTACAATGAGCAGTTCTTC.

This clonotype was observed many times. This rearrangement joins TRBV12-5 to TRBJ2-7, with D perhaps being TRBD1 or TRBD2 (5 bases each). The CDR3 extends over 15 amino acids. The germline V and J ends were trimmed by 6 bases and 4 bases, with 19 bases remaining between them. The germline V gene encodes CDR1 LGHNT and CDR2 FRNRAP. Written as DNA, the CDR3 is TGTGCTAGTGGGCCGGCACGGGGCTCGTTGTACGAGCAGTACTTC. As protein: CASGPARGSLYEQYF.

This clonotype was counted only a few times. V usage is TRBV28 and J usage is TRBJ1-6; maybe TRBD1 (6 bases). V lost 5 bases and J lost 19, with 24 bases in between. The germline V gene encodes CDR1 MDHEN and CDR2 SYDVKM. The CDR3 contains 14 residues. CDR3 sequence reads: CASSRAGTYQYRHF. The CDR3, as DNA: TGTGCCAGCAGTCGTGCCGGGACATACCAATACCGTCACTTT.

This clonotype was detected many times. This chain links TRBV15 with TRBJ1-2; D is uncertain. Germline CDR1 reads LNHNV; CDR2 reads YYDKDF (reference sequence). Trimming removed 1 base from V and 2 bases from J, with 5 bases in between. CDR3 length equals 13 residues. DNA for the CDR3: TGTGCCACCAGCAGAGCCCAGAACTATGGCTACACCTTC. It yields the protein CATSRAQNYGYTF.

At least ten counts were recorded for this clonotype. This rearrangement joins TRBV7-9 to TRBJ1-1, with D unresolved. This CDR3 spans 15 amino acids. V lost 4 bases and J lost 11, with 23 bases in between. Per germline, CDR1 SEHNR and CDR2 FQNEAQ (reference sequence). CDR3 in DNA: TGTGCCAGCAGCTACCGGACGGATCCCACCCTTCGGGCTTTCTTT. It codes for CASSYRTDPTLRAFF. Complete variable domain (other parts from reference TRBV7-9 and TRBJ1-1): DTGVSQNPRHKITKRGQNVTFRCDPISEHNRLYWYRQTLGQGPEFLTYFQNEAQLEKSRLLSDRFSAERPKGSFSTLEIQRTEQGDSAMYLCASSYRTDPTLRAFFGQGTRLTVV.

The chain links TRBV4-1 to TRBJ1-5; D is perhaps TRBD1 (5 bases). This CDR3 is built from 15 residues. Germline V CDR1 and CDR2: MGHRA, YSYEKL. The germline V and J ends were trimmed by 3 bases and 4 bases, with 13 bases remaining between them. Here the CDR3 reads CASSQEGLPNQPQHF. The CDR3 nucleotides are TGCGCCAGCAGCCAGGAGGGACTTCCGAATCAGCCCCAGCATTTT.

This clonotype was seen at least ten times. The rearrangement uses TRBV2 and TRBJ1-5; possible D gene TRBD1, 5 bases. Germline V gene sequence: CDR1 SNHLY, CDR2 FYNNEI. The CDR3 covers 18 residues. V dropped 1 base and J dropped 12 bases, with 28 bases sitting between them. The CDR3 DNA sequence: TGTGCCAGCAGTGAAGTCCCCGGAAGTACAAGGGGTAATTCGGGCCAGCATTTT. This sequence encodes CASSEVPGSTRGNSGQHF. Full variable domain (missing parts from reference TRBV2 and TRBJ1-5): EPEVTQTPSHQVTQMGQEVILRCVPISNHLYFYWYRQILGQKVEFLVSFYNNEISEKSEIFDDQFSVERPDGSNFTLKIRSTKLEDSAMYFCASSEVPGSTRGNSGQHFGDGTRLSIL.

This clonotype has ten or more counts. The genes are TRBV10-3 and TRBJ1-5, with D possibly TRBD1 on 5 matching bases. Germline V gene sequence: CDR1 ENHRY, CDR2 SYGVKD. The CDR3 has 18 amino acids. V lost 0 bases and J 1 base, leaving 16 bases between the germline ends. The CDR3 here is CAISESGGGAGSNQPQHF. The CDR3 DNA sequence: TGTGCCATCAGTGAGTCCGGGGGAGGGGCGGGAAGCAATCAGCCCCAGCATTTT.

This clonotype was seen at least ten times. The chain couples TRBV12-3 or TRBV12-4 to TRBJ1-2, with D uncertain. The CDR3 extends over 13 amino acids. Trimming pared 1 base from V and 3 bases from J, leaving 6 bases between. The CDR3 loop is CASSLDLYYGYTF. The CDR3 DNA reads as TGTGCCAGCAGTTTAGACTTATACTATGGCTACACCTTC.

This clonotype came up many times. CDR3 DNA: TGTGCCAGCAGCCCCTGGCTAGGCGGTTCACCCCTCCACTTT. It is translated as CASSPWLGGSPLHF. The rearrangement links TRBV3-1 to TRBJ1-6; D is uncertain. V lost 4 bases, J lost 9 bases, and 13 bases lay in between. The CDR3 covers 14 residues. CDR1 LGHDT and CDR2 YNNKEL come from the germline V gene (reference sequence).

The V and J genes are TRBV10-2 and TRBJ1-6; no firm D call. V was trimmed by 0 bases and J by 6 bases, leaving 15 bases between them. Germline CDR1 is WSHSY and CDR2 is SAAADI. This CDR3 is 17 amino acids long. CDR3 DNA: TGCGCCAGCAGTGAGTCGGTGTGGGCCCTAGCTAATTCACCCCTCCACTTT. Translating it yields CASSESVWALANSPLHF.

This clonotype occurred many times. The chain couples TRBV2 to TRBJ1-5; a possible D gene is TRBD1 (5 bases). V dropped 6 bases and J dropped 3 bases, with 18 bases sitting between them. The CDR3 consists of 16 residues. Per the germline V gene, CDR1 is SNHLY and CDR2 is FYNNEI. As DNA, the CDR3 is TGTGCCAGCAGGACCGACCGGAGAGGGGACAATCAGCCCCAGCATTTT. Translation: CASRTDRRGDNQPQHF.

CDR3 coding DNA: TGTGCCAGCAGCCTAGGGGGACTCCCGGTGGGGGACTATGGCTACACCTTC. As protein: CASSLGGLPVGDYGYTF. The chain is built from TRBV6-1 and TRBJ1-2, with D maybe TRBD1 (6 bases). This CDR3 region has 17 residues. The germline V and J ends were trimmed by 6 bases and 3 bases, with 23 bases remaining between them. The germline V gene has CDR1 MNHNS and CDR2 SASEGT.

This clonotype was observed a handful of times. The chain carries TRBV5-6 and TRBJ2-4; D may be TRBD2 (6 bases). There are 15 residues in the CDR3. Trimming took off 9 bases at V and 3 bases at J, with 19 bases between the two ends. Germline V gene sequence: CDR1 SGHDT, CDR2 YYEEEE. The CDR3 coding sequence is TGTGCCACATTGAGCCCCGGGACTTACAAAAACATTCAGTACTTC. Translated, it gives CATLSPGTYKNIQYF.

This clonotype was recorded at least ten times. This rearrangement joins TRBV28 to TRBJ2-1; D may be TRBD2 (7 bases). This CDR3 has 15 residues. CDR1 and CDR2 from the germline V gene are MDHEN and SYDVKM. With 1 base removed from V and 8 bases from J, the gap between germline ends came to 15 bases. The CDR3 region is CASSLYEYGGHEQFF. CDR3 coding DNA: TGTGCCAGCAGTTTATACGAGTACGGGGGGCATGAGCAGTTCTTC.

With respect to this clonotype: This clone may be a read error of a much larger clone one base away. The CDR3 nucleotides read TGTGCCTGGGGAGGAGGGGATGGGCAGCCCCAGCTTTTT. Its translation is CAWGGGDGQPQLF. The gene calls are TRBV30 and TRBJ1-5, with D possibly being TRBD1 (5 bases). This CDR3 is built from 13 residues. In germline, CDR1 is GTSNPN, CDR2 SVGIG (reference sequence).

This clonotype has a count of ten or more. V gene TRBV18 combines with J gene TRBJ1-4; D unclear. The V end was cut by 6 bases, the J end by 0 bases, with 14 bases between. The CDR3 has 16 residues. Germline CDR1 KGHSH, CDR2 LQKENI. The CDR3 sequence: CASSLNHGATNEKLFF. The CDR3 nucleotides read TGTGCCAGCTCTCTCAACCACGGGGCAACTAATGAAAAACTGTTTTTT.

This clonotype was seen at least ten times. The rearrangement joins TRBV9 to TRBJ2-7; no reliable D call. This CDR3 spans 13 amino acids. V was trimmed by 0 bases and J by 4 bases, leaving 8 bases between them. Germline CDR1 is SGDLS and CDR2 is YYNGEE. The DNA of the CDR3 is TGTGCCAGCAGCGTAGCTACCGAGTACGAGCAGTACTTC. Amino acid sequence: CASSVATEYEQYF. Using reference TRBV9 and TRBJ2-7 for the parts outside the CDR3, the full variable domain is DSGVTQTPKHLITATGQRVTLRCSPRSGDLSVYWYQQSLDQGLQFLIQYYNGEERAKGNILERFSAQQFPDLHSELNLSSLELGDSALYFCASSVATEYEQYFGPGTRLTVT.

This clonotype showed up many times. The genes are TRBV20-1 and TRBJ2-7; the D gene is possibly TRBD1 (6 bases). Trimming removed 6 bases from V and 4 bases from J, with 25 bases in between. Germline CDR1 reads DFQATT; CDR2 reads SNEGSKA (reference sequence). This CDR3 comprises 16 residues. The CDR3 here is CSASRPDRTKLYEQYF. The CDR3 DNA is TGCAGTGCCTCCCGACCGGACAGAACCAAGCTTTACGAGCAGTACTTC.